The TCR beta chain under discussion was sequenced for a study of T-cell memory formation after mild COVID-19. TCRdb reanalysed the 5' RACE reads using MiXCR and keeps one entry per CDR3 protein. The sample holds about 350,000 distinct CDR3 sequences, roughly an eighth seen once. Germline V gene data show CDR1 as SNHLY and CDR2 as FYNNEI. The CDR3 spans 14 residues. V was cut by 4 bases and J by 2 bases, with 10 bases left in between. The table lists this clonotype with many counts. Material: PBMCs or a T cell subset sorted from them (not recorded which). The chain recombines TRBV2 with TRBJ2-3; D gene ambiguous. This receptor was taken from a young man who had mild COVID-19 (a few samples of this study predate the infection). Cell type and time point are not known. The CDR3: CASSGLVTTDTQYF. The CDR3 nucleotides are TGTGCCAGCAGTGGTCTAGTTACCACAGATACGCAGTATTTT.